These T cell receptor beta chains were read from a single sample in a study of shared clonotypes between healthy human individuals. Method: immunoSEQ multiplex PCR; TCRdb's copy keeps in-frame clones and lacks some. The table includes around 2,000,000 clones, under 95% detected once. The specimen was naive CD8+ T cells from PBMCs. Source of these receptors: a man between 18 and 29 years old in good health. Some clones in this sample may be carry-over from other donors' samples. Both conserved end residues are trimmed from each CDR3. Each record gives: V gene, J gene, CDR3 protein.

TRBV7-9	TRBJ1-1	ASSSSSTEAF
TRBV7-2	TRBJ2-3	ASSLGDRATDTQY
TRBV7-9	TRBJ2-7	ASSLDRGREQY
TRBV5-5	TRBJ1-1	ASSWMRNMNTEAF
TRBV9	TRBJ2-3	ASSPWTAPDTQY
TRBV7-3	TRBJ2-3	ASSPIAGTDTQY
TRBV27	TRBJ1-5	ASSLAGGLWPQH
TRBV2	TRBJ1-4	ASGNRTNEKLF
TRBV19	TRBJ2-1	ASSIVVGEQF
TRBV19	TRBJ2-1	ASSIASGRANGPHNEQF
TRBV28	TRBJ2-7	ASRRPSGIYEQY
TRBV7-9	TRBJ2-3	ASSRVAVDGITDTQY
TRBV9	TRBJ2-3	ASSAGTSPEDTQY
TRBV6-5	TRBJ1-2	ASSYSRDAEGYT
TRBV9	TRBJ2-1	ASSAPTSGKGNEQF
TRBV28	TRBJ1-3	ASSFPGRGRENTIY
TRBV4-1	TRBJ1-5	ASSHGGSPQH
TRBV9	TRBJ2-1	ASSVGLAGLNEQF
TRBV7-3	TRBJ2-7	ASSLIALPSYEQY
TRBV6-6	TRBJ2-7	ASSHSGSSYEQY
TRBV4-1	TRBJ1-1	ASSHLSKETF
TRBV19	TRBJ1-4	ASSTPTDYNEKLF
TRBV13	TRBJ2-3	ASSVLRDTQY
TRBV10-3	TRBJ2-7	AISELRTSGRIYEQY